The 24 T cell receptor beta chains reported below all come from one sample, sequenced in a study of blood T cell repertoires in COVID-19. The assay was immunoSEQ multiplex PCR, and TCRdb's table has in-frame clones only and misses some. The data contain under 150,000 clones, around 80% of them singletons. Sequenced: peripheral blood. The source is a human donor in a cohort sampled during active COVID-19.

This chain connects TRBV29-1 to TRBJ2-7, with TRBD2 matching over 8 bases. Germline CDR1 reads SQVTM; CDR2 reads ANQGSEA. With V trimmed by 1 base and J by 6 bases, 8 bases remained unmatched. The CDR3 has 14 residues. The CDR3 is CSVEGRGAGSEQYF. The CDR3 DNA reads TGCAGCGTTGAAGGGCGGGGGGCTGGAAGCGAGCAGTACTTC.

The chain is built from TRBV18 and TRBJ2-4, with D unresolved. CDR3 size: 13 residues. Germline loops: CDR1 KGHSH, CDR2 LQKENI. The germline V and J ends were trimmed by 2 bases and 7 bases, with 9 bases remaining between them. CDR3 nucleotides: TGTGCCAGCTCACCAAACTCGGAGAACATTCAGTACTTC. Translated: CASSPNSENIQYF.

The chain employs TRBV6-5 and TRBJ1-2, with D maybe TRBD1 (5 bases). Per the germline V gene, CDR1 is MNHEY and CDR2 is SVGAGI. This CDR3 contains 15 residues. Trimming shortened V by 2 bases and J by 2 bases, and 12 bases separated the two germline ends. The CDR3 protein is CASSYAGQGNYGYTF. Written as DNA, the CDR3 is TGTGCCAGCAGTTACGCAGGGCAAGGGAACTATGGCTACACCTTC.

The rearrangement joins TRBV28 to TRBJ1-1; weak D call: TRBD1 (5 bases). Germline values: CDR1 MDHEN, CDR2 SYDVKM. This CDR3 is built from 15 residues. Trimming took off 3 bases at V and 4 bases at J, with 15 bases between the two ends. CDR3 protein: CASSLPLGRGTEAFF. The CDR3 DNA reads as TGTGCCAGCAGTTTGCCCCTTGGGAGGGGCACTGAAGCTTTCTTT. Using reference TRBV28 and TRBJ1-1 for the parts outside the CDR3, the full variable domain is DVKVTQSSRYLVKRTGEKVFLECVQDMDHENMFWYRQDPGLGLRLIYFSYDVKMKEKGDIPEGYSVSREKKERFSLILESASTNQTSMYLCASSLPLGRGTEAFFGQGTRLTVV.

This clone was observed a handful of times. V and J are TRBV6-5 and TRBJ1-1; the match to TRBD1 covers 7 bases. Germline values: CDR1 MNHEY, CDR2 SVGAGI. With 2 bases clipped from V and 4 bases from J, the junction kept 10 bases outside the gene matches. CDR3 size: 16 residues. In DNA, the CDR3 is TGTGCCAGCAGTTACCGCAAAGGGGGCAGGGGCACTGAAGCTTTCTTT. This translates into CASSYRKGGRGTEAFF.

The chain combines TRBV5-6 with TRBJ1-4; 8 bases line up with TRBD1. The CDR3 covers 16 residues. CDR1 is SGHDT and CDR2 is YYEEEE in the germline V gene. V gave up 4 bases and J gave up 7 bases; unmatched junction bases: 12. The CDR3 loop reads CASSRTGRVESEKLFF. DNA of the CDR3: TGTGCCAGCAGCCGGACAGGGAGGGTGGAGAGTGAAAAACTGTTTTTT.

The rearrangement joins TRBV5-4 to TRBJ1-2; tentative D call: TRBD1 (6 bases). Germline values: CDR1 SGHNT, CDR2 YYREEE (reference sequence). The CDR3 is 15 residues long. V was pared by 6 bases and J by 9 bases, with 24 bases between. CDR3 in DNA: TGTGCCAGCACGATCGCCGACAGGACCCCGAGGCGCTACACCTTC. Protein product: CASTIADRTPRRYTF.

The rearrangement joins TRBV19 to TRBJ1-6, with TRBD1 as a possible D gene (6 bases). The germline CDR1 and CDR2 sequences are LNHDA and SQIVND (reference sequence). Trimming pared 5 bases from V and 7 bases from J, leaving 12 bases between. The CDR3 loop spans 14 amino acids. CDR3 sequence reads: CASSFRTENSPLHF. The CDR3 nucleotides read TGTGCCAGTAGTTTCAGGACAGAGAATTCACCCCTCCACTTT.

The J gene is TRBJ1-2, the V gene TRBV3-1 (or the pseudogene TRBV3-2), with 8 bases fitting TRBD1. Germline V gives CDR1 LGHDT, CDR2 YNNKEL (reference sequence). J lost 4 bases, V lost 2 bases, and 6 bases had no gene match. The CDR3 is 15 residues long. The CDR3 bases are TGTGCCAGCAGCCAATCAGGGGGCAGGGGCTATGGCTACACCTTC. Translation gives CASSQSGGRGYGYTF.

The table lists this clone with a count of one. The chain uses TRBV7-9 and TRBJ2-1, with 7 nucleotides matching TRBD1. Germline V CDR1 and CDR2: SEHNR, FQNEAQ (reference sequence). The CDR3 has 14 amino acids. V lost 1 base and J lost 4; bases outside the gene matches: 1. CDR3 loop: CASSLGGQYNEQFF. As DNA, the CDR3 is TGTGCCAGCAGCTTAGGGGGACAGTACAATGAGCAGTTCTTC.

This chain uses TRBV29-1 with TRBJ2-3; 8 nucleotides agree with TRBD2. The germline gives CDR1 SQVTM, CDR2 ANQGSEA. This CDR3 has 16 amino acids. The trim removed 4 bases at V and 2 bases at J, leaving 11 bases unmatched. In DNA form, the CDR3 reads TGCAGCGTTGCGGGGATCGGGGGGGCCAACACAGATACGCAGTATTTT. Encoded protein: CSVAGIGGANTDTQYF.

This rearrangement joins TRBV3-1 (or the pseudogene TRBV3-2) to TRBJ1-6; the D is unclear. The V gene's germline CDR1 is LGHDT and CDR2 YNNKEL (reference sequence). V gave up 6 bases and J gave up 7 bases, with 10 bases separating them. The CDR3 length is 13 residues. The CDR3 sequence is CASSDTLNSPLHF. The CDR3 coding sequence is TGTGCCAGCAGTGACACCTTAAATTCACCCCTCCACTTT.

This chain connects TRBV5-3 to TRBJ2-4, with TRBD1 matching over 9 bases. TRBV5-3 is an ORF, and what it does is uncertain. The CDR3 is made up of 17 amino acids. The V and J ends lost 5 bases and 2 bases, in that order; junction bases with no gene match: 11. CDR3 DNA: TGTGCCAGAAGTTCTGGGTCCGGGACAGGGCCCAAAAACATTCAGTACTTC. Protein product: CARSSGSGTGPKNIQYF.

The V gene is TRBV5-8, the J gene TRBJ2-7; 10 bases line up with TRBD1. Germline trimming cut 5 bases from V and 4 bases from J; bases unmatched to any gene: 9. Germline values: CDR1 SGHTS, CDR2 YDEGEE. CDR3 length: 15 residues. In DNA form, the CDR3 reads TGTGCCAGCAGTTCGTTAGACAGGGGGCAATACGAGCAGTACTTC. It codes for CASSSLDRGQYEQYF. Supplemented by reference TRBV5-8 and TRBJ2-7, the full variable domain reads EAGVTQSPTHLIKTRGQQATLRCSPISGHTSVYWYQQALGLGLQFLLWYDEGEERNRGNFPPRFSGRQFPNYSSELNVNALELEDSALYLCASSSLDRGQYEQYFGPGTRLTVT.

J is TRBJ2-5 and V is TRBV9; 14 bases are shared with TRBD2. The CDR3 loop spans 18 amino acids. The germline V gene has CDR1 SGDLS and CDR2 YYNGEE. V trimming: 4 bases; J trimming: 2 bases; junction bases outside the gene matches: 10. The CDR3, as DNA: TGTGCCAGCAGCCCCAGATGGGGACTAGCGGGGGAACAAGAGACCCAGTACTTC. As protein: CASSPRWGLAGEQETQYF.

The chain has TRBV6-6 and TRBJ2-5; D is possibly TRBD2 (7 bases). Germline V gene sequence: CDR1 MNHNY, CDR2 SVGAGI (reference sequence). V was cut by 6 bases and J by 3 bases, with 29 bases left in between. CDR3 size: 19 residues. CDR3 nucleotide sequence: TGTGCCAGCAGCCGAATGATAGGGGGGGCGCAAGCACGAGAAGAGACCCAGTACTTC. It translates to CASSRMIGGAQAREETQYF.

The rearrangement joins TRBV18 to TRBJ2-3; TRBD1 matches at 7 bases. CDR1 is KGHSH, CDR2 LQKENI, per germline. The CDR3 is made up of 15 amino acids. The J segment lost 4 bases and the V segment lost 5 bases, leaving 9 bases of the junction unmatched. CDR3 sequence: CASSSDAGGPDTQYF. CDR3 nucleotides: TGTGCCAGCTCATCGGACGCAGGGGGTCCAGATACGCAGTATTTT.

The chain links TRBV27 to TRBJ1-1; D is uncertain. Looked up from germline, CDR1 is MNHEY and CDR2 is SMNVEV (reference sequence). V lost 8 bases to trimming and J lost 0 bases, with 10 bases between them. The CDR3 runs to 13 residues. The DNA for the CDR3 is TGTGCCAGCTTTGGCAGTCTGAACACTGAAGCTTTCTTT. Protein product: CASFGSLNTEAFF.

V usage is TRBV6-5 and J usage is TRBJ1-1; possibly TRBD1 for D (6 bases). Per germline, CDR1 MNHEY and CDR2 SVGAGI. The CDR3 extends over 13 amino acids. The ends were cut back, 7 bases at V and 2 bases at J, with 11 bases in the middle. The CDR3 DNA reads as TGTGCCAGCAAGGGGACACTAAACACTGAAGCTTTCTTT. Translation gives CASKGTLNTEAFF.

V usage is TRBV19 and J usage is TRBJ2-2; TRBD2 aligns across 10 bases. The trim removed 0 bases at V and 0 bases at J, leaving 4 bases unmatched. The CDR3 is 18 amino acids. Germline V gene lookup returns CDR1 LNHDA and CDR2 SQIVND (reference sequence). DNA of the CDR3: TGTGCCAGTAGTATAGATCTTCTAGCGGGGGCGAACACCGGGGAGCTGTTTTTT. Translation gives CASSIDLLAGANTGELFF. Full variable domain (remainder filled in from reference TRBV19 and TRBJ2-2): DGGITQSPKYLFRKEGQNVTLSCEQNLNHDAMYWYRQDPGQGLRLIYYSQIVNDFQKGDIAEGYSVSREKKESFPLTVTSAQKNPTAFYLCASSIDLLAGANTGELFFGEGSRLTVL.

The J gene is TRBJ1-1, the V gene TRBV18, with a possible D match to TRBD1 (6 bases). Per the germline V gene, CDR1 is KGHSH and CDR2 is LQKENI. The CDR3 runs to 12 residues. V was pared by 1 base and J by 7 bases, with 7 bases between. As DNA, the CDR3 is TGTGCCAGCTCACCACAGGGGGATGAAGCTTTCTTT. Protein: CASSPQGDEAFF.

In nucleotides, the CDR3 is TGTGCCAGCAGCGTAGACCCTAGCGGGGGGGTCCACGAGACCCAGTACTTC. Translating it yields CASSVDPSGGVHETQYF. The J gene is TRBJ2-5, the V gene TRBV9, with 12 bases identical to TRBD2. V lost 0 bases, J lost 5 bases, and 8 bases stayed unmatched. CDR3 length: 17 residues. Germline V gene data show CDR1 as SGDLS and CDR2 as YYNGEE.

This clone showed up just once. The CDR3 region is CASSYRFDTEAFF. For the CDR3, the DNA is TGTGCCAGCAGTTACCGTTTTGACACTGAAGCTTTCTTT. V usage is TRBV6-5 and J usage is TRBJ1-1; D remains ambiguous. Trimming removed 2 bases from V and 3 bases from J, with 7 bases in between. This CDR3 region has 13 residues. The V gene's germline CDR1 is MNHEY and CDR2 SVGAGI.

The chain couples TRBV6-5 to TRBJ1-2; the D gene is possibly TRBD1 (5 bases). Germline CDR1 MNHEY, CDR2 SVGAGI. Trimming removed 7 bases at V and 3 bases at J, with 12 bases between. The CDR3 is 13 residues long. CDR3 protein: CASTGQGDYGYTF. In nucleotides, the CDR3 is TGTGCCAGCACTGGGCAGGGTGACTATGGCTACACCTTC.